This T cell receptor beta chain was sequenced in a study of OX40 agonist ivuxolimab in advanced cancers. Findings and limits, study-wide: Partly responding patients at 0.1-3.0 mg/kg showed some of the smallest clonal expansion. At 0.1 to 3.0 mg/kg, clonal expansion of CD4+ and CD8+ blood T cells had occurred by week 6.

Sequenced by immunoSEQ multiplex PCR; TCRdb stores in-frame clones only, minus some. Of about 84,000 clones listed, roughly nine tenths are singletons. Unmatched junction bases numbered 7, after V lost 2 bases and J lost 2 bases. Germline lookup yields CDR1 GTSNPN and CDR2 SVGIG (reference sequence). The CDR3 extends over 17 amino acids. This clone occurred a few times. Antigen: not known. Sequenced material: CD4+ or CD8+ T cells sorted from blood, taken in a trial of the OX40 agonist ivuxolimab. V gene TRBV30 combines with J gene TRBJ2-6, with TRBD1 matching 9 bases. This receptor was taken from an adult with an advanced solid tumor such as melanoma, head and neck, liver or kidney cancer. This chain's CDR3 is CAWSRDRASTGANVLTF. For the CDR3, the DNA is TGTGCCTGGAGTCGGGACAGGGCTTCGACTGGGGCCAACGTCCTGACTTTC.